This TCR beta chain was sequenced during a study of shared clonotypes between healthy human individuals. The germline V and J ends were trimmed by 3 bases and 1 base, with 7 bases remaining between them. Looked up from germline, CDR1 is SQVTM and CDR2 is ANQGSEA. There are 12 residues in the CDR3. It was CD45RO-negative cells, positively selected for CCR7, that made up naive CD8 cells, with terminally differentiated effector memory CD45RA+ cells excluded. The donor population consisted of healthy HIV-negative adults with no recent acute infections or vaccinations. Notes on this clone: The antigen remains undetermined. Different DNA sequences within this sample yield the same CDR3.

Authors' processing steps: ImmunoSEQ supplied junction-only sequences lacking quality scores, so filtering was different. Measured with immunoSEQ multiplex PCR; TCRdb has only the in-frame clones, and not every one. V and J calls and clone size are those listed in that table; D and trimming were worked out from the DNA. The sample contains some 2 million clones, roughly 94% of which appear only once. General study findings and limits: Naive subsets usually exceeded memory subsets in estimated richness. Sharing across four donors was seen in 4.5% to 5.5% of naive CD4 clonotypes.

The sequence derives from a man between 18 and 35 years old in good health. The sample was naive CD8+ T cells sorted from blood. The rearrangement uses TRBV29-1 and TRBJ2-7, with a weak D call TRBD1 (5 bases). The CDR3 nucleotides read TGCAGCGTTGAGGCAGGGTCCTACGAGCAGTACTTC. Translation gives CSVEAGSYEQYF.